This T cell receptor (beta chain) comes out of a study of cytomegalovirus exposure and HLA in healthy donors. Primers: 60 Vbeta forward and 13 Jbeta reverse. Assay: immunoSEQ multiplex PCR; the TCRdb copy retains only in-frame clones and omits some. The sample consists of about 130,000 clones, around 9% of them appearing once. The sample holds a few counts of this clone. The sample holds other DNA sequences that translate to the same CDR3. Trimming left V 2 bases short and J 4 bases short, with 9 bases between. This CDR3 has 13 residues. CDR1 is SGHRS, CDR2 YFSETQ, per germline. Sequencing was carried out using PBMCs. The source is a woman in her thirties or forties in good health and CMV-seropositive. This rearrangement joins TRBV5-1 to TRBJ2-5; D perhaps matches TRBD2 (5 bases). The CDR3 DNA reads TGCGCCAGCAGCTTAGGGCTAGCAGAGACCCAGTACTTC. Protein product: CASSLGLAETQYF.